The clone carrying this T cell receptor (beta chain) was detected only a few times. Antigen: not known. The CDR3 extends over 17 amino acids. Germline V lookup: CDR1 SGHTS, CDR2 YDEGEE. Deletions cut 0 bases from V and 3 bases from J, with 17 bases between. The sample originates from a study of shared clonotypes between healthy human individuals. On the study more broadly: CD4 naive and memory got three plates each, CD8 naive two, CD8 memory one. General study findings and limits: The represented genetic and exposure-history diversity was limited by the small number of donors. In a few donors, around 5.5% of naive CD4 clonotypes appeared in common.

Assay used: immunoSEQ multiplex PCR; TCRdb lists only in-frame clones, some missing. This sample has about 990,000 clones, with 75% to 80% found just once. Donors included only healthy HIV-negative adults lacking recent acute infections or vaccinations. The clonotype originates from a man aged 18 to 30 in good health. Some clones in this sample may be carry-over from other donors' samples. V usage is TRBV5-8 and J usage is TRBJ2-3, with D hard to call. Sequencing was done on a sample of memory CD4+ T cells from PBMCs. As for subset: CD45RA-negative fraction. The CDR3 region has the DNA TGTGCCAGCAGCTTGGGGACCTACCAAACGCTGACAGATACGCAGTATTTT. As protein: CASSLGTYQTLTDTQYF.